Below are 9 T cell receptor beta chains sequenced from a single sample in a study of response to subunit inactivated influenza vaccine. TCRdb analysed the RT-PCR reads with MiXCR anew, one entry per CDR3 protein. The sample comprises fewer than 750,000 distinct CDR3 sequences, 12% to 15% of which are singletons, and around 10% rests with the top ten. The sample consisted of PBMCs from blood, taken 11 to 12 days after vaccination. These receptors all come from a man in his fifties who received an inactivated influenza vaccine.

The CDR3 loop is CASRRRGQSNEKLFF. The CDR3 nucleotides read TGTGCCAGCAGACGCCGCGGACAGAGTAATGAAAAACTGTTTTTT. The chain recombines TRBV6-2 or TRBV6-3 with TRBJ1-4, with D possibly TRBD1 on 6 matching bases. Trimming shortened V by 6 bases and J by 4 bases, and 15 bases separated the two germline ends. From germline, CDR1 is MNHEY and CDR2 SVGEGT. There are 15 residues in the CDR3.

This chain connects TRBV11-1 to TRBJ2-1, with D perhaps TRBD2 (5 bases). This CDR3 has 17 amino acids. Germline lookup yields CDR1 SGHAT and CDR2 FQDESV (reference sequence). The ends were cut back, 6 bases at V and 1 base at J, with 19 bases in the middle. The CDR3 protein is CASSHWRTKDSYNEQFF. The CDR3, as DNA: TGTGCCAGCAGTCACTGGAGGACCAAGGATTCCTACAATGAGCAGTTCTTC.

In this sample, this clonotype turned up many times. The V call is TRBV5-1, the J call TRBJ1-1, with unresolved D. CDR1 and CDR2 from the germline V gene are SGHRS and YFSETQ. The V end lost 1 base, the J end lost 0 bases, and 4 bases lay between the germline ends. The CDR3 extends over 13 amino acids. CDR3 region: CASSLSVNTEAFF. CDR3 bases: TGCGCCAGCAGCTTGAGTGTGAACACTGAAGCTTTCTTT.

The chain uses TRBV16 and TRBJ2-7; D ambiguous. Germline values: CDR1 KGHSY, CDR2 FQNENV. V was cut by 4 bases and J by 3 bases, with 13 bases left in between. The CDR3 runs to 14 residues. The CDR3 nucleotides read TGTGCCAGCAGCCTTACCGGGTGGGTCTACGAGCAGTACTTC. This translates into CASSLTGWVYEQYF.

This rearrangement joins TRBV6-1 to TRBJ2-2, with D perhaps matching TRBD1 (6 bases). This CDR3 has 15 residues. Germline loops: CDR1 MNHNS, CDR2 SASEGT. V lost 5 bases to trimming and J lost 3 bases, with 13 bases between them. CDR3 amino acids: CASSPPGHHTGELFF. In DNA, the CDR3 is TGTGCCAGCAGTCCCCCGGGACACCACACCGGGGAGCTGTTTTTT.

This clonotype was observed a few times. The chain has TRBV20-1 and TRBJ2-7; TRBD1 matches 8 bases. Per the germline V gene, CDR1 is DFQATT and CDR2 is SNEGSKA (reference sequence). This CDR3 region has 12 residues. J lost 4 bases, V lost 6 bases, and 5 bases had no gene match. The CDR3 DNA reads as TGCAGTGCGCGGGACAGGATTTACGAGCAGTACTTC. It translates to CSARDRIYEQYF.

The chain is built from TRBV6-6 and TRBJ1-1; D is uncertain. From germline, CDR1 is MNHNY and CDR2 SVGAGI (reference sequence). The CDR3 spans 12 residues. Trimming removed 3 bases at V and 7 bases at J, with 9 bases between. The CDR3 DNA follows: TGTGCCAGCAGTTATTCGGCCTTTGAAGCTTTCTTT. Protein product: CASSYSAFEAFF.

The V and J genes are TRBV12-3 or TRBV12-4 and TRBJ2-1; 10 nucleotides agree with TRBD1. CDR3 size: 13 residues. V lost 1 base, J lost 12 bases, and 3 bases stayed unmatched. In DNA form, the CDR3 reads TGTGCCAGCAGTTTAGGACAGGGGGCAACGCAGTTCTTC. Amino acid sequence: CASSLGQGATQFF.

The CDR3 coding sequence is TGTGCCAGCAGCTTAGTTTCTAGCGGGAGCCCCACAGATACGCAGTATTTT. Translating it yields CASSLVSSGSPTDTQYF. The chain employs TRBV7-2 and TRBJ2-3, with 10 nucleotides matching TRBD2. Germline assignment: CDR1 SGHTA and CDR2 FQGNSA. This CDR3 has 17 amino acids. V dropped 1 base and J dropped 2; count of bases not matched to a gene: 6.